This TCR beta chain was recovered during a study of T cells in women clearing cervical HPV infection. Study in general: HLA type stays a possible confounder, typing being limited.

Cervical HPV DNA detected by MY09/MY11 PCR, typed by dot-blot. As for this clone: The antigen remains undetermined. The read finishes 3 residues shy of the CDR3 end, and the germline J gene is used to complete it.

The protocol was immunoSEQ multiplex PCR, while the TCRdb copy is restricted to in-frame clones and leaves out a portion. This table holds around 39,000 clones. The CDR3 has 14 residues. Study-wide results and limits: Repertoire richness, not evenness, was significantly elevated in CIN3+ cases versus controls. Cases carried less TRBV6-7 than controls: around 0.11% versus 0.15%.

The sequenced sample consisted of blood buffy coat. The sequence was collected from a woman between 18 and 69 years old with a cervical HPV16 infection that either progressed to CIN3+ or cleared (not recorded which). The rearrangement joins TRBV23-1 to TRBJ1-2; the D gene is possibly TRBD1 (5 bases). TRBV23-1 counts as an open reading frame of uncertain function. Partial CDR3 DNA: TGCGCCAGCAGCTCAGGTGACAGCTCCTACGAC. It codes for CASSSGDSSYD. The complete CDR3 protein is CASSSGDSSYDYTF.